The present TCR beta chain was sequenced within a study of shared clonotypes between healthy human individuals. A word on this clone: Its specificity is not known.

Study-wide findings and caveats: At large depth, rarefaction still showed sorted-subset sequencing to be incomplete. Richness estimates generally favored naive over memory subsets. Non-shared clonotypes were found to have lower generation probabilities than the clonotypes that were shared by all four of the sorted-subset donors. Among donors, the sharing of clonotypes was expected to be influenced by sequencing depth.

CD8 cells regarded as naive lacked CD45RO, were positively chosen for CCR7, and omitted terminally differentiated effector memory CD45RA+ cells. The CDR3 totals 17 residues. Germline values: CDR1 MDHEN, CDR2 SYDVKM. Trimming pared 2 bases from V and 1 base from J, leaving 18 bases between. Using immunoSEQ multiplex PCR, the repertoire was profiled, and TCRdb retains in-frame clones only, with some absent. The top ten clones hold over 0.09% of a sample with hundreds of thousands of clones, about 95% of them seen once. The chain joins TRBV28 to TRBJ2-7, with D maybe TRBD2 (5 bases). This clonotype was sampled from a woman younger than 45 in good health. Source material: naive CD8+ T cells sorted from blood. The CDR3 here is CASSLRRTEPLSYEQYF. DNA of the CDR3: TGTGCCAGCAGTTTAAGGAGGACTGAGCCCCTGTCCTACGAGCAGTACTTC.